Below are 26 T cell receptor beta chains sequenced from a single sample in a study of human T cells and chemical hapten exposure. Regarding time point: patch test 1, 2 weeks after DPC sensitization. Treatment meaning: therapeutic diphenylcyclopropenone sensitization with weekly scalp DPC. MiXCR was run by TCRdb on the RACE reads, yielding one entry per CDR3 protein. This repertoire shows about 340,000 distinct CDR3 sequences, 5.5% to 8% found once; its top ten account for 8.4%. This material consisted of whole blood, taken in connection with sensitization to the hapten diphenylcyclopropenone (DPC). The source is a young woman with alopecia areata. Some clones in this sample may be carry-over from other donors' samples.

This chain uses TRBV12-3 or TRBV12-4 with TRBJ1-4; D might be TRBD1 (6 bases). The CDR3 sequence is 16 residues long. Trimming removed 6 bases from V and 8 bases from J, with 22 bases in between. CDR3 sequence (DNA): TGTGCCAGCAGACCCTCCTCACAGGGATTAAACGAAAAACTGTTTTTT. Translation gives CASRPSSQGLNEKLFF.

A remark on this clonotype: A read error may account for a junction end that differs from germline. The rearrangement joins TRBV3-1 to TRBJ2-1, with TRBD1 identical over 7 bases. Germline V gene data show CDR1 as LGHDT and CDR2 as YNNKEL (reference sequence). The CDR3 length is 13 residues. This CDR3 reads CASSQDWRGGWRF. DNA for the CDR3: TGTGCCAGCAGCCAAGATTGGAGAGGGGGCTGGAGGTTC.

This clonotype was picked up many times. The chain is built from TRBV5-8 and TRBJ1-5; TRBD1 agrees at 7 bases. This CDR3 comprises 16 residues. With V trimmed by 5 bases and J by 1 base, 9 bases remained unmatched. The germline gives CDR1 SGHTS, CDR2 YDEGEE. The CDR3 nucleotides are TGTGCCAGCAGTTCAATCACGGGACAGAGCAATCAGCCCCAGCATTTT. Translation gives CASSSITGQSNQPQHF.

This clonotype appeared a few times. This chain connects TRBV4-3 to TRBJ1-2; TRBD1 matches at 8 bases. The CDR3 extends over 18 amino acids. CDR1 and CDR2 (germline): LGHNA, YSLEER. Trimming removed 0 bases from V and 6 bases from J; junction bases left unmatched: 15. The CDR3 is CASSQDYWQGAIIHGYTF. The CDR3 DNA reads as TGCGCCAGCAGCCAAGATTATTGGCAGGGGGCGATTATTCATGGCTACACCTTC.

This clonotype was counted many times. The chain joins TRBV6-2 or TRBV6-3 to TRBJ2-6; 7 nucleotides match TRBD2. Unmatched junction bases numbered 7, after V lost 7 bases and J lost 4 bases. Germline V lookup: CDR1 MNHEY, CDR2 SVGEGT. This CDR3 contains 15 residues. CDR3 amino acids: CASIPGGAGANVLTF. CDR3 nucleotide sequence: TGTGCCAGCATCCCGGGAGGCGCAGGGGCCAACGTCCTGACTTTC.

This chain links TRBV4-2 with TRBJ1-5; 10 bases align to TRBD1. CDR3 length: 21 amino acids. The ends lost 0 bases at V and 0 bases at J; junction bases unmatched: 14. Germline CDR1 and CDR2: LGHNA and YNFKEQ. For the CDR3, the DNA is TGTGCCAGCAGCCAAGATCGGCTGGGACAGGGGATCCTATATAGCAATCAGCCCCAGCATTTT. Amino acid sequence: CASSQDRLGQGILYSNQPQHF.

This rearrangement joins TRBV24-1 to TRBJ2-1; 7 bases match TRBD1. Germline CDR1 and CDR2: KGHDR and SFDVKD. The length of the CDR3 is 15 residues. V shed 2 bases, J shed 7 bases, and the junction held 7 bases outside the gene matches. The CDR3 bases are TGTGCCACCAGTGATTCGGGACAGAGGGATAATGAGCAGTTCTTC. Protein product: CATSDSGQRDNEQFF.

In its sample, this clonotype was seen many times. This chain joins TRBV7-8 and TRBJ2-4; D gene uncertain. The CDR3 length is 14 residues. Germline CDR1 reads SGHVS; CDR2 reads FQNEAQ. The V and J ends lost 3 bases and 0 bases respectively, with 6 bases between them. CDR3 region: CASSLSRAKNIQYF. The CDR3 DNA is TGTGCCAGCAGCTTGAGCAGAGCCAAAAACATTCAGTACTTC.

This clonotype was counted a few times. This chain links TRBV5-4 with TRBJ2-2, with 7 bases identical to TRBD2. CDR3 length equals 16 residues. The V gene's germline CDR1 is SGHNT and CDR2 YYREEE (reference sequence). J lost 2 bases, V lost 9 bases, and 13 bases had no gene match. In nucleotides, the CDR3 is TGTGCCACCCAGCTTCCGAGCGGGGTTAACACCGGGGAGCTGTTTTTT. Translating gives CATQLPSGVNTGELFF. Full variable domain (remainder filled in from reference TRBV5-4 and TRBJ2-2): ETGVTQSPTHLIKTRGQQVTLRCSSQSGHNTVSWYQQALGQGPQFIFQYYREEENGRGNFPPRFSGLQFPNYSSELNVNALELDDSALYLCATQLPSGVNTGELFFGEGSRLTVL.

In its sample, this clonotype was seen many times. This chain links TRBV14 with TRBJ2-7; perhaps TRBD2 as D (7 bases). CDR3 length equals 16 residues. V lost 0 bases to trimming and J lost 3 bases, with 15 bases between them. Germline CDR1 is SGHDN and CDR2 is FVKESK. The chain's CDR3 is CASSQEPGGLHYEQYF. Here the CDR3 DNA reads TGTGCCAGCAGCCAAGAACCGGGGGGCTTGCACTACGAGCAGTACTTC.

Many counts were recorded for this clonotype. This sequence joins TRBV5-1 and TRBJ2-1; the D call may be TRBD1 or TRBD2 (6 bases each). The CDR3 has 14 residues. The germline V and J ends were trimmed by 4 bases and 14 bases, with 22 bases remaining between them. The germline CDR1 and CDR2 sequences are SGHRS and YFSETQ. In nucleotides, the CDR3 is TGCGCCAGCAGCCCCATACCCGGGGGCCCGAGGAAGTTCTTC. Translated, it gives CASSPIPGGPRKFF.

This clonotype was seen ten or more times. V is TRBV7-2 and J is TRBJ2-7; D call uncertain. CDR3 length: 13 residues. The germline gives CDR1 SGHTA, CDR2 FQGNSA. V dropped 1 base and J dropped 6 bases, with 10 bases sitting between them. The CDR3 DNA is TGTGCCAGCAGCTTAGTGGTAGGAACCGAGCAGTACTTC. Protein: CASSLVVGTEQYF.

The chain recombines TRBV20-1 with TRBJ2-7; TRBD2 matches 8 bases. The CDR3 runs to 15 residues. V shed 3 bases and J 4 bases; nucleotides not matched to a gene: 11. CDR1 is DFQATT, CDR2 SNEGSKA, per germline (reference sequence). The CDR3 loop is CSARDRRRGGYEQYF. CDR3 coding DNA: TGCAGTGCTAGGGATCGACGGCGCGGGGGGTACGAGCAGTACTTC.

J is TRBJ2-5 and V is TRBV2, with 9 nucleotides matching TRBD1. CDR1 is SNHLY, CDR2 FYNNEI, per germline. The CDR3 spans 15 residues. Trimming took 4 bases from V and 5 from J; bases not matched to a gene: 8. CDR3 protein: CASSAGTGRGETQYF. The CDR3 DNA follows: TGTGCCAGCAGTGCCGGGACAGGGAGGGGGGAGACCCAGTACTTC.

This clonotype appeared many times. For the CDR3, the DNA is TGTGCCAGCAGTTACCGGGGGGCCCTCTACGAGCAGTACTTC. It is translated as CASSYRGALYEQYF. J is TRBJ2-7 and V is TRBV6-5, with D perhaps matching TRBD2 (7 bases). This CDR3 has 14 amino acids. The ends were cut back, 2 bases at V and 3 bases at J, with 11 bases in the middle. Looked up from germline, CDR1 is MNHEY and CDR2 is SVGAGI.

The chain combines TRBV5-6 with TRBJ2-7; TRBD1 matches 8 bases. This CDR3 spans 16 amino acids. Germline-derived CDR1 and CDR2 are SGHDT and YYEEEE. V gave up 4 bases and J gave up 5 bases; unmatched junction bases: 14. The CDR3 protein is CASSRRPGGVIHEQYF. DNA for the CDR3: TGTGCCAGCAGCCGGCGGCCAGGGGGCGTCATCCACGAGCAGTACTTC. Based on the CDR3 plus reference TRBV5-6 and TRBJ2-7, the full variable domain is DAGVTQSPTHLIKTRGQQVTLRCSPKSGHDTVSWYQQALGQGPQFIFQYYEEEERQRGNFPDRFSGHQFPNYSSELNVNALLLGDSALYLCASSRRPGGVIHEQYFGPGTRLTVT.

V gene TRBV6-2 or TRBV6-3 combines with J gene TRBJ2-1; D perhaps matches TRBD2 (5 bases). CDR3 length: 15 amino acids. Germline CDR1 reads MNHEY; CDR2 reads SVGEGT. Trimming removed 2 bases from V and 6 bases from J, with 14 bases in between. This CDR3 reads CASSYRHILANEQFF. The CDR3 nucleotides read TGTGCCAGCAGTTACCGACATATCCTAGCCAATGAGCAGTTCTTC.

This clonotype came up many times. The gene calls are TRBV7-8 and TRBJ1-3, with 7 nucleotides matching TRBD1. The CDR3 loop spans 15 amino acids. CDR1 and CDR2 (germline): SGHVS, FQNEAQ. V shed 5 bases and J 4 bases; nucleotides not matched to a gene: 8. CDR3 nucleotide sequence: TGTGCCAGCAGCCCGGAGACAGGGTTAGGAAACACCATATATTTT. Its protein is CASSPETGLGNTIYF. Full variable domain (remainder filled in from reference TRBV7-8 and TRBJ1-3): GAGVSQSPRYKVAKRGQDVALRCDPISGHVSLFWYQQALGQGPEFLTYFQNEAQLDKSGLPSDRFFAERPEGSVSTLKIQRTQQEDSAVYLCASSPETGLGNTIYFGEGSWLTVV.

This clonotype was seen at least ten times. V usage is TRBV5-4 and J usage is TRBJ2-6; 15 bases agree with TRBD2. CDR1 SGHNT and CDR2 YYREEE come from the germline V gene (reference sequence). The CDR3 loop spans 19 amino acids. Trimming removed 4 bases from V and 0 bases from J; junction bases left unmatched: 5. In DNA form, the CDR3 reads TGTGCCAGCAGCCCGGGACTAGCGGGGGGTAGCTCTGGGGCCAACGTCCTGACTTTC. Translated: CASSPGLAGGSSGANVLTF.

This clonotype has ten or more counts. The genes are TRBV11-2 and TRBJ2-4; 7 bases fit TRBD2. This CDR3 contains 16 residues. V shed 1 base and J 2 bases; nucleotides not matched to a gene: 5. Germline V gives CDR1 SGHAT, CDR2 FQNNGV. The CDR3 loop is CASSLVGRGSKNIQYF. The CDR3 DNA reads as TGTGCCAGCAGCTTAGTTGGGCGGGGGTCCAAAAACATTCAGTACTTC.

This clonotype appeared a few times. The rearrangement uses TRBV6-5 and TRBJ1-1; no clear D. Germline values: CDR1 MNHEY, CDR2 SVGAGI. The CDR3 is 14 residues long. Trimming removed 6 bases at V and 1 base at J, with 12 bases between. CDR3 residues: CASSSRRGNTEAFF. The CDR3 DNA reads TGTGCCAGCAGCTCCCGTCGAGGGAACACTGAAGCTTTCTTT.

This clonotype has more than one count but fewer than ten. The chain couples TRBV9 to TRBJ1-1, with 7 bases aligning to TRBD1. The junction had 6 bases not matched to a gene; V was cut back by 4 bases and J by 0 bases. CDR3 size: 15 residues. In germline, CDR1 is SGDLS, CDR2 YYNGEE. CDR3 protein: CASSQTGVMNTEAFF. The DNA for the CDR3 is TGTGCCAGCAGCCAAACAGGGGTAATGAACACTGAAGCTTTCTTT.

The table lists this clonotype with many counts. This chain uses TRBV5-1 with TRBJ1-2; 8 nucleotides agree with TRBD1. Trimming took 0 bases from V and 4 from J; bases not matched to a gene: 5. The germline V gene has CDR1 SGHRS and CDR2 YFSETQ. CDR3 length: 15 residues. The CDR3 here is CASSLVGTGSYGYTF. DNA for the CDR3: TGCGCCAGCAGCTTGGTGGGGACAGGCTCCTATGGCTACACCTTC.

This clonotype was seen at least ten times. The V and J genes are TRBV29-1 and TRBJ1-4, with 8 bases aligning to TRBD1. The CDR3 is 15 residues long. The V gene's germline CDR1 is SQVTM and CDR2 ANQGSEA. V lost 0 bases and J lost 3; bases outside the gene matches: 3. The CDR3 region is CSVEDDRGANEKLFF. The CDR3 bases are TGCAGCGTTGAAGACGACAGGGGCGCTAATGAAAAACTGTTTTTT.

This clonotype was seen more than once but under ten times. CDR3 in amino acids: CASSFPRKLSTYEQYF. The DNA for the CDR3 is TGTGCCAGCAGTTTCCCTAGGAAGTTATCAACCTACGAGCAGTACTTC. This chain joins TRBV28 and TRBJ2-7; D is uncertain. V lost 3 bases and J 2 bases, leaving 17 bases between the germline ends. Germline V lookup: CDR1 MDHEN, CDR2 SYDVKM. This CDR3 is built from 16 residues.

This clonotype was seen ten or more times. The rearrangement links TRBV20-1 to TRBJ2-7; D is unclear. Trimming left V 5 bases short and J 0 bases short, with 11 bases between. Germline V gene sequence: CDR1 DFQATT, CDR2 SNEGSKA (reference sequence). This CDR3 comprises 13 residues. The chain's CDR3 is CSARPDTSYEQYF. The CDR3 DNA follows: TGCAGTGCTCGGCCTGACACCTCCTACGAGCAGTACTTC.